This T cell receptor (beta chain) was found in a study of CD8 T cells in ankylosing spondylitis. Each TCR beta library was made by quantitative 5'-RACE that incorporated molecular barcodes. TCRdb used MiXCR to reprocess the 5' RACE reads, holding one entry per CDR3 protein. The sample includes approximately 60,000 distinct CDR3 sequences, 6% to 8% of them seen just once. There are a few counts of this clonotype. Its antigen is unidentified. The germline V gene has CDR1 LNHDA and CDR2 SQIVND (reference sequence). This CDR3 has 18 residues. V lost 1 base, J lost 3 bases, and 13 bases stayed unmatched. Overall study results and limits: Significantly higher representation of disease-linked clones was reported for matched ankylosing spondylitis synovial fluid. A motif of seven or eight highly homologous TCR beta variants was seen as apparently characteristic of ankylosing spondylitis blood. Reactive arthritis synovial fluid and blood were previously reported to contain some motif variants.

V gene TRBV19 combines with J gene TRBJ2-3; 7 nucleotides align to TRBD1. The sequencing input was synovial fluid, either unsorted or a sorted T cell fraction (not recorded which). The sequence was collected from a male donor with ankylosing spondylitis. CDR3 in DNA: TGTGCCAGTAGTATAGTTGGCAGTGGCCAGGGGGTGACAGATACGCAGTATTTT. Protein: CASSIVGSGQGVTDTQYF.